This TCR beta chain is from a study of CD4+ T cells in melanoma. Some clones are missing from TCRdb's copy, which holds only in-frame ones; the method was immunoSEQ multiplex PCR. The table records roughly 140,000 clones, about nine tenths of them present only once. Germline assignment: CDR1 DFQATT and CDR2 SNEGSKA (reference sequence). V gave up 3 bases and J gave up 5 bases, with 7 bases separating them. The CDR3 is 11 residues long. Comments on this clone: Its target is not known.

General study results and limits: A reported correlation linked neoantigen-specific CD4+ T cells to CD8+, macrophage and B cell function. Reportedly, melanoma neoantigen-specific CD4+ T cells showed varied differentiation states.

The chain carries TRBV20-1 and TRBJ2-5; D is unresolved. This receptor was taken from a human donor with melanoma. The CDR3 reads CSARGGETQYF. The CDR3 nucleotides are TGCAGTGCTAGGGGTGGGGAGACCCAGTACTTC.